What follows describes a single T cell receptor beta chain. The sample is drawn from a study of blood T cell repertoires in COVID-19. Study-level background: COVID-19 samples collected from the United States, Italy and Spain covered acute and convalescent phases.

Method: immunoSEQ multiplex PCR; TCRdb's copy keeps in-frame clones and lacks some. Of a few hundred thousand clones in the sample, around 89% are singletons; the top ten hold 3%. Per germline, CDR1 LNHDA and CDR2 SQIVND (reference sequence). The CDR3 extends over 16 amino acids. V lost 5 bases and J lost 6; bases outside the gene matches: 12. In terms of age and location, participants ranged from roughly 18 to 90 years and lived in about 25 US areas. V is TRBV19 and J is TRBJ2-1, with 8 bases lining up with TRBD1. This receptor was obtained from a woman aged 45-59 years who had recovered from COVID-19. Sequenced input: PBMCs or T cells enriched from blood (not recorded which). The CDR3 region is CASSPQPGGATNEQFF. The CDR3 DNA reads TGTGCCAGTAGTCCCCAACCAGGGGGCGCGACCAATGAGCAGTTCTTC.